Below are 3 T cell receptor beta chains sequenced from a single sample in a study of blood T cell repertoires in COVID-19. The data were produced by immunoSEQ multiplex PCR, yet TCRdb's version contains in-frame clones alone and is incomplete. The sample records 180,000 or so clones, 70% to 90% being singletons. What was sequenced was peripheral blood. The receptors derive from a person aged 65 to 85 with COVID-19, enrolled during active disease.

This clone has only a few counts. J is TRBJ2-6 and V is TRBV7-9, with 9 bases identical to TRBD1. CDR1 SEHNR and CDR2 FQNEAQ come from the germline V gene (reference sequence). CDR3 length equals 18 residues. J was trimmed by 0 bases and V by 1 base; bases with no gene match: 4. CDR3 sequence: CASSLGGTGRSGANVLTF. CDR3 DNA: TGTGCCAGCAGCTTAGGCGGGACAGGGCGCTCTGGGGCCAACGTCCTGACTTTC.

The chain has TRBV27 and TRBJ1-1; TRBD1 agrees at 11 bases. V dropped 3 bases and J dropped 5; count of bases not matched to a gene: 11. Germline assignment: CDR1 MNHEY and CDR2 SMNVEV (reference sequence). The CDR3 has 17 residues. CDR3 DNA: TGTGCCAGCAGTTTCGGAGGATCGGACAGGGGGCGAACTGAAGCTTTCTTT. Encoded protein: CASSFGGSDRGRTEAFF.

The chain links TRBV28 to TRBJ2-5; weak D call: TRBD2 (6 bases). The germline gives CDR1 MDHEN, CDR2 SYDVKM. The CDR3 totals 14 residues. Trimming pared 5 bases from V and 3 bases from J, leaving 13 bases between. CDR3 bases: TGTGCCAGCAGTCCCGGGACTTTGAAAGAGACCCAGTACTTC. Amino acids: CASSPGTLKETQYF.